This T cell receptor (beta chain) was captured in a study of T cell repertoires in cytomegalovirus infection. The wider study: The public TCR beta signatures pointed to both CMV infection and matching HLA type. Study-wide results and caveats: Based on cumulative public TCR beta family frequency, carriers of CMV plus the relevant HLA were identified. It was HLA-C-restricted CMV-specific TCR beta clonotypes that dominated the response ex vivo.

There are a few counts of this clonotype. The antigen remains unidentified. Between the trimmed V and J ends, which lost 5 bases and 1 base, there was a span of 11 bases. The CDR3 contains 14 residues. Germline CDR1 MNHEY, CDR2 SVGAGI. TCRdb processed the reads anew with MiXCR; each CDR3 protein has one entry. The sample has about 160,000 distinct CDR3 sequences, roughly 18% seen once; the top ten hold about 17%. Sequences were obtained from CD8+ T cells from PBMCs. The chain employs TRBV6-5 and TRBJ1-1; a weak D match, TRBD1 (6 bases). The origin of this receptor is a human donor in good health (CMV status not recorded). Some clones in this sample may be carry-over from other donors' samples. The CDR3 sequence is CASSAPGQNTEAFF. CDR3 DNA sequence: TGTGCCAGCAGTGCTCCGGGACAGAACACTGAAGCTTTCTTT.